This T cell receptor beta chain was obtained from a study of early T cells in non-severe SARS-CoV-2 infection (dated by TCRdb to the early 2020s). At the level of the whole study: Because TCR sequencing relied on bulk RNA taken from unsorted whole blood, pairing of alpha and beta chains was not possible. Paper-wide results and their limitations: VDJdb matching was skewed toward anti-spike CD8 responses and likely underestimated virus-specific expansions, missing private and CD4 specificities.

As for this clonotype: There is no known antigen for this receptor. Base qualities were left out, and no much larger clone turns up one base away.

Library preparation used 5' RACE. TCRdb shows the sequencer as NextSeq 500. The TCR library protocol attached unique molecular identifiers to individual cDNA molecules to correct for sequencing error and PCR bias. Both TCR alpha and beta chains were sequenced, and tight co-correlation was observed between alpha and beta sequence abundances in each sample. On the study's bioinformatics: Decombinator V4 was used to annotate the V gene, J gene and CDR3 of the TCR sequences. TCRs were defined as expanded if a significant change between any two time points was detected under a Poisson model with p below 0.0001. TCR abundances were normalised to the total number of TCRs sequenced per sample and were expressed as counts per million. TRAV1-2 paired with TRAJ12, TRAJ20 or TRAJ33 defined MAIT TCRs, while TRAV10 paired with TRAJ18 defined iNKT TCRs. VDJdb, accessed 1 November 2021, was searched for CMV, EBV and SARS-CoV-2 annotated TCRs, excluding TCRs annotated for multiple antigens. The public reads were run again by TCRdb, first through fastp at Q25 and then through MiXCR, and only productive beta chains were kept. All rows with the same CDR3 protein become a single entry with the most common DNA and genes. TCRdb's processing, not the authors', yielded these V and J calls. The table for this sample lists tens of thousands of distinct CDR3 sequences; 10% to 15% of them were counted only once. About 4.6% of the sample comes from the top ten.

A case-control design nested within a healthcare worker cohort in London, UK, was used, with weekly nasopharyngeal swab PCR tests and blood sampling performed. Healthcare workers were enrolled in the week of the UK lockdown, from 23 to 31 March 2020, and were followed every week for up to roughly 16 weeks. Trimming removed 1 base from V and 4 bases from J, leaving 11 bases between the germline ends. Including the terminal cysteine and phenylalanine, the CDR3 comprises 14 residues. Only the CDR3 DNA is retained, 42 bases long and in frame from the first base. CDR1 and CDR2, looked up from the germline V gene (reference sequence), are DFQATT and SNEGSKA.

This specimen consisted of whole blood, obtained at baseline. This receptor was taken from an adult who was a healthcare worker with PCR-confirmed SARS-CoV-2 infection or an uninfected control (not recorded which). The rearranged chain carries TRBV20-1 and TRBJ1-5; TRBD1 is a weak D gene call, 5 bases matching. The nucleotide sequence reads TGCAGTGCTAGAGTACCAGGGAGGAATCAGCCCCAGCATTTT. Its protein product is CSARVPGRNQPQHF.